This T cell receptor beta chain stems from a study of blood T cell repertoires in COVID-19. Across the whole study: Researchers got acute and convalescent COVID-19 samples from the United States, Italy and Spain.

CDR1 is MGHRA, CDR2 YSYEKL, per germline. V gave up 6 bases and J gave up 0 bases; unmatched junction bases: 13. The CDR3 totals 19 residues. Methods used by the authors: Amplification from reference gene primers served as the basis for estimated nucleated cell counts. Sequencing used immunoSEQ multiplex PCR; TCRdb keeps in-frame clones, though not all of them. The V and J calls and the clone size are those of that table, but D and trimming were determined from the DNA. Of 200,000 to 300,000 clones listed, 75% to 85% are singletons. The sequenced sample consisted of peripheral blood. This chain joins TRBV4-1 and TRBJ2-6; 8 bases agree with TRBD1. The sequence was obtained from a human donor in a cohort sampled during active COVID-19. Here the CDR3 DNA reads TGCGCCAGCAGTCTCGAATCAGGGGGCGCCCCCTCTGGGGCCAACGTCCTGACTTTC. Translated, it gives CASSLESGGAPSGANVLTF.